This T cell receptor beta chain was recovered during a study of T-cell reconstitution after alpha-beta-depleted transplantation in children. This clonotype was counted ten times or more. Preparation of the TCRbeta library was carried out with unique molecular identifiers. TCRdb re-called the PCR reads through MiXCR, storing one row per CDR3 protein. The sample records 98,000 or so distinct CDR3 sequences, less than 25% being singletons. The V gene end was trimmed by 5 bases and the J gene end by 0 bases; junction bases not matched to a gene: 4. This CDR3 is built from 15 residues. Germline V gives CDR1 MDHEN, CDR2 SYDVKM.

Source: PBMCs, taken before TCRalphabeta/CD19-depleted stem cell transplant. This TCR came from a boy younger than 10 with acute lymphoblastic leukemia, due to receive a stem cell transplant. The chain is built from TRBV28 and TRBJ2-1; TRBD1 agrees at 7 bases. The CDR3 is CASSTGDSSYNEQFF. For the CDR3, the DNA is TGTGCCAGCAGTACCGGGGACAGCTCCTACAATGAGCAGTTCTTC.